The clone carrying this T cell receptor (beta chain) was recorded a few times. The target antigen is unknown. It was RNA transcripts that yielded the amplified TCR beta CDR3 regions. The HTBI primer set drove a first-round RT-PCR of the TCR CDR3. MiXCR, applied by TCRdb to the multiplex PCR reads, yields one record per CDR3 protein. The sample records roughly 110,000 distinct CDR3 sequences, about 16% being singletons. The entry originates in a study of T cells in Graves' hyperthyroidism and ophthalmopathy. Study outcomes and limitations: A model using 13 V-J features told ophthalmopathy apart from stable hyperthyroidism. Blood also held most thyroid clonotypes expanded beyond 0.001.

Uncontrolled infection, other autoimmune disease, pregnancy or lactation led to exclusion. Germline lookup yields CDR1 WSHSY and CDR2 SAAADI. CDR3 length equals 15 residues. Trimming took off 0 bases at V and 1 base at J, with 7 bases between the two ends. Sample: blood. The clonotype comes from a woman in her forties or fifties with Graves' hyperthyroidism. V is TRBV10-2 and J is TRBJ1-5; a weak D match, TRBD1 (6 bases). The CDR3 here is CASSESGGSNQPQHF. The CDR3, as DNA: TGCGCCAGCAGTGAGTCGGGGGGCAGCAATCAGCCCCAGCATTTT.